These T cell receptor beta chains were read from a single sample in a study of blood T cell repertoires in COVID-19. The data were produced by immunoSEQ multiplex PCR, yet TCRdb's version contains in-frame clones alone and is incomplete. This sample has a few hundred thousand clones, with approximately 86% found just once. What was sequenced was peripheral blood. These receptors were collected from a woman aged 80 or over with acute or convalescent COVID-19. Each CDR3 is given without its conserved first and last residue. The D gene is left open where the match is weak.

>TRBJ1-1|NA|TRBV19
ASQGIGNTEAF
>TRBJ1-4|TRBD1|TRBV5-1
ASSFEQGSGEKLF
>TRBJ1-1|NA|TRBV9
ASSGGDADTEAF
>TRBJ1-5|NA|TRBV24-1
ATGAEGNQPQH
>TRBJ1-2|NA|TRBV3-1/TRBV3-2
ASSPTGGYGYT
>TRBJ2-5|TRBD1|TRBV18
ASSPMTGEEETQY
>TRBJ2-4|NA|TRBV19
ASSDDSLGKNIQY
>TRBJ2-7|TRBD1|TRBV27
ASSLRTGRSYEQY
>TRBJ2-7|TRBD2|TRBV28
ASRRTSGGLYEQY
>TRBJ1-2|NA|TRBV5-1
ASSSIPTEFYGYT
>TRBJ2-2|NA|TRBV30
ACRVGGAPGELF
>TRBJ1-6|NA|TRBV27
ASSLYLSYNSPLH